This T cell receptor beta chain was retrieved from a study of T cells after posttransplantation cyclophosphamide. In regard to this clone: What it recognizes is unknown.

General study points: Blood and skin or GI T cell repertoires showed limited TRB overlap. Recipient CMV seropositivity and CMV reactivation strongly tracked TRB clonality.

Measured with immunoSEQ multiplex PCR; TCRdb has only the in-frame clones, and not every one. Of about 7,600 clones in the sample, roughly four fifths were seen once. Germline CDR1 SNHLY, CDR2 FYNNEI. Trimming took 6 bases from V and 4 from J; bases not matched to a gene: 4. The CDR3 loop spans 14 amino acids. Busulfan-fludarabine conditioning, marrow transplant, and cyclophosphamide on days +3 and +4 were administered. The receptor was isolated from a female patient aged 40 to 50 who received an allogeneic stem cell transplant from a related donor, was CMV-positive, and had no GVHD. Some T cells may possibly be graft donor cells. This chain joins TRBV2 and TRBJ1-5; 9 bases match TRBD1. The starting material was CD4+ T cells sorted from blood, obtained around 1,100 days after allogeneic stem cell transplant with posttransplant cyclophosphamide. The CDR3 region is CASSWDRVNQPQHF. CDR3 bases: TGTGCCAGCAGCTGGGACAGGGTTAATCAGCCCCAGCATTTT.